The 29 T cell receptor beta chains below come from one sample, sequenced in a study of shared T cell receptors in the human thymus. Profiled with immunoSEQ multiplex PCR; TCRdb holds only in-frame clones, not every one. The data hold hundreds of thousands of clones, with roughly 90% observed a single time. This sample was shared with a second study, whose subject was human thymus T cells.

The sequencing sample was made of thymocytes. Receptors originate from a boy younger than two with a congenital heart defect.

In its sample, this clone was seen a few times. The chain has TRBV27 and TRBJ2-7; no firm D call. Trimming left V 4 bases short and J 3 bases short, with 13 bases between. Germline-derived CDR1 and CDR2 are MNHEY and SMNVEV (reference sequence). This CDR3 has 14 residues. CDR3 protein: CASSSSRSRYEQYF. As DNA, the CDR3 is TGTGCCAGCAGTTCCTCCCGCAGTCGCTACGAGCAGTACTTC.

The rearrangement links TRBV27 to TRBJ2-2; 13 bases map to TRBD2. With 5 bases clipped from V and 0 bases from J, the junction kept 12 bases outside the gene matches. Germline V gene sequence: CDR1 MNHEY, CDR2 SMNVEV (reference sequence). The CDR3 sequence is 20 residues long. CDR3 DNA sequence: TGTGCCAGCAGTCCCCACCCGTCGACTAGCGGGAGGACGAACACCGGGGAGCTGTTTTTT. Protein product: CASSPHPSTSGRTNTGELFF.

The rearrangement uses TRBV27 and TRBJ1-5; D call uncertain. Germline V gives CDR1 MNHEY, CDR2 SMNVEV (reference sequence). The CDR3 has 12 residues. V lost 6 bases, J lost 1 base, and 4 bases lay in between. CDR3 loop: CASRASNQPQHF. Written as DNA, the CDR3 is TGTGCCAGCAGAGCGAGCAATCAGCCCCAGCATTTT.

The chain uses TRBV28 and TRBJ2-7; the match to TRBD2 covers 9 bases. With V trimmed by 6 bases and J by 7 bases, 13 bases remained unmatched. Per the germline V gene, CDR1 is MDHEN and CDR2 is SYDVKM. The CDR3 consists of 15 residues. The CDR3 reads CASRISGSEFREQYF. As DNA, the CDR3 is TGTGCCAGCAGGATTAGCGGGAGTGAATTTCGGGAGCAGTACTTC.

The chain links TRBV30 to TRBJ1-1; possibly TRBD1 for D (6 bases). Trimming left V 8 bases short and J 3 bases short, with 16 bases between. The CDR3 loop spans 13 amino acids. Per the germline V gene, CDR1 is GTSNPN and CDR2 is SVGIG (reference sequence). CDR3 loop: CASTGLGDTEAFF. The DNA for the CDR3 is TGTGCCAGTACAGGGCTAGGGGACACTGAAGCTTTCTTT.

The V call is TRBV2, the J call TRBJ1-3; D call uncertain. This CDR3 spans 19 amino acids. V was pared by 0 bases and J by 1 base, with 19 bases between. CDR1 and CDR2 from the germline V gene are SNHLY and FYNNEI. The CDR3 is CASSEAAPRKRVSGNTIYF. The DNA of the CDR3 is TGTGCCAGCAGTGAAGCGGCCCCCCGGAAGAGGGTATCTGGAAACACCATATATTTT.

The chain is built from TRBV27 and TRBJ1-5; TRBD1 matches at 7 bases. Trimming cost V 5 bases and J 2 bases; bases outside gene matches: 9. Per the germline V gene, CDR1 is MNHEY and CDR2 is SMNVEV (reference sequence). The CDR3 runs 16 residues. The CDR3 region has the DNA TGTGCCAGCAGTCCCCTCCCGACAGGGCGCAATCAGCCCCAGCATTTT. Translated, it gives CASSPLPTGRNQPQHF.

The chain is built from TRBV25-1 and TRBJ2-6, with 7 bases fitting TRBD1. V dropped 6 bases and J dropped 4; count of bases not matched to a gene: 6. From germline, CDR1 is MGHDK and CDR2 SYGVNS. This CDR3 comprises 15 residues. The CDR3 region has the DNA TGTGCCAGCAGACAGGGGCTTATGGGGGCCAACGTCCTGACTTTC. This gives the protein CASRQGLMGANVLTF.

CDR3 in DNA: TGCGCCAGCGGCGGGGGCGGAGAGACCCAGTACTTC. Protein product: CASGGGGETQYF. V and J are TRBV10-2 and TRBJ2-5, with D maybe TRBD2 (7 bases). The germline V gene encodes CDR1 WSHSY and CDR2 SAAADI. This CDR3 contains 12 residues. Trimming removed 8 bases from V and 4 bases from J, with 11 bases in between.

J is TRBJ2-2 and V is TRBV30, with 13 nucleotides matching TRBD2. Germline trimming cut 4 bases from V and 4 bases from J; bases unmatched to any gene: 12. Germline V lookup: CDR1 GTSNPN, CDR2 SVGIG (reference sequence). The CDR3 has 18 residues. CDR3 sequence reads: CAWTPPERLAGGTGELFF. In DNA form, the CDR3 reads TGTGCCTGGACCCCCCCCGAGAGACTAGCGGGAGGCACCGGGGAGCTGTTTTTT. Together with reference TRBV30 and TRBJ2-2, the CDR3 gives the full variable domain: SQTIHQWPATLVQPVGSPLSLECTVEGTSNPNLYWYRQAAGRGLQLLFYSVGIGQISSEVPQNLSASRPQDRQFILSSKKLLLSDSGFYLCAWTPPERLAGGTGELFFGEGSRLTVL.

V gene TRBV10-3 combines with J gene TRBJ2-3, with D perhaps TRBD2 (6 bases). V was clipped by 11 bases and J by 5 bases, with 17 bases between them. This CDR3 spans 13 amino acids. Germline lookup yields CDR1 ENHRY and CDR2 SYGVKD. CDR3 nucleotide sequence: TGTGCCCTAAGGAGGGGACTCCTAGATACGCAGTATTTT. It encodes CALRRGLLDTQYF.

The chain carries TRBV7-2 and TRBJ2-3; tentative D call: TRBD2 (6 bases). The germline CDR1 and CDR2 sequences are SGHTA and FQGNSA. V dropped 0 bases and J dropped 2 bases, with 12 bases sitting between them. The length of the CDR3 is 16 residues. The CDR3 DNA sequence: TGTGCCAGCAGCTTAGCCGGGACTTATACCACAGATACGCAGTATTTT. Translating it yields CASSLAGTYTTDTQYF.

This rearrangement joins TRBV25-1 to TRBJ1-1; TRBD1 matches 8 bases. The CDR3 has 16 residues. Trimming cost V 6 bases and J 3 bases; bases outside gene matches: 12. CDR1 is MGHDK and CDR2 is SYGVNS in the germline V gene. The CDR3 nucleotides are TGTGCCAGCAGGGACACAGGGGGGCCCTTCTACACTGAAGCTTTCTTT. Its translation: CASRDTGGPFYTEAFF.

The rearrangement uses TRBV7-8 and TRBJ2-1; 9 bases map to TRBD2. The CDR3 loop spans 17 amino acids. V dropped 5 bases and J dropped 3; count of bases not matched to a gene: 11. The V gene's germline CDR1 is SGHVS and CDR2 FQNEAQ. The CDR3 DNA reads as TGTGCCAGCAGCCCGGGGAGCGGGAGGCCGCTCTACAATGAGCAGTTCTTC. This codes for CASSPGSGRPLYNEQFF.

The rearrangement joins TRBV14 to TRBJ2-2; 9 bases match TRBD2. The V gene's germline CDR1 is SGHDN and CDR2 FVKESK. The junction had 11 bases not matched to a gene; V was cut back by 4 bases and J by 5 bases. The CDR3 runs to 17 residues. The CDR3 loop reads CASSPRGAGGLTGELFF. Here the CDR3 DNA reads TGTGCCAGCAGCCCGCGGGGAGCGGGAGGATTGACCGGGGAGCTGTTTTTT. Combining the CDR3 with reference TRBV14 and TRBJ2-2 gives the whole variable domain EAGVTQFPSHSVIEKGQTVTLRCDPISGHDNLYWYRRVMGKEIKFLLHFVKESKQDESGMPNNRFLAERTGGTYSTLKVQPAELEDSGVYFCASSPRGAGGLTGELFFGEGSRLTVL.

The chain has TRBV7-9 and TRBJ2-5; D possibly corresponds to TRBD1 (6 bases). The CDR3 sequence is 14 residues long. Trimming removed 3 bases from V and 5 bases from J, with 13 bases in between. Germline CDR1 SEHNR, CDR2 FQNEAQ (reference sequence). The CDR3 region is CASSFTGQEETQYF. The CDR3 nucleotides read TGTGCCAGCAGCTTTACAGGGCAGGAGGAGACCCAGTACTTC.

The chain has TRBV7-2 and TRBJ2-7, with D unclear. CDR3 length equals 13 residues. Trimming took 1 base from V and 7 from J, leaving 11 bases between them. Germline CDR1 reads SGHTA; CDR2 reads FQGNSA. CDR3 sequence reads: CASSLELVREQYF. The CDR3 DNA sequence: TGTGCCAGCAGCTTAGAGTTGGTTCGGGAGCAGTACTTC.

With regard to this clone: At the DNA level, this CDR3 is encoded by other sequences in the same sample as well. This chain joins TRBV10-1 and TRBJ2-1; 9 bases align to TRBD1. Germline lookup yields CDR1 WNHNN and CDR2 SYGVQD (reference sequence). This CDR3 has 13 amino acids. Trimming at V came to 2 bases and at J to 7 bases, leaving 0 bases not matched to a gene. CDR3 coding DNA: TGCGCCAGCAGTGAGGACAGGGGGAATGAGCAGTTCTTC. Protein sequence: CASSEDRGNEQFF.

This clone was seen once. This chain uses TRBV19 with TRBJ2-1; 10 bases fit TRBD2. CDR3 length equals 16 residues. Trimming cost V 4 bases and J 3 bases; bases outside gene matches: 6. Germline V lookup: CDR1 LNHDA, CDR2 SQIVND (reference sequence). Here the CDR3 reads CASSNPAGGGYNEQFF. CDR3 DNA sequence: TGTGCCAGTAGTAACCCAGCGGGAGGGGGCTACAATGAGCAGTTCTTC. Full variable domain (missing parts from reference TRBV19 and TRBJ2-1): DGGITQSPKYLFRKEGQNVTLSCEQNLNHDAMYWYRQDPGQGLRLIYYSQIVNDFQKGDIAEGYSVSREKKESFPLTVTSAQKNPTAFYLCASSNPAGGGYNEQFFGPGTRLTVL.

The genes are TRBV7-8 and TRBJ2-7; TRBD2 aligns across 11 bases. This CDR3 spans 14 amino acids. After removal of 7 bases from V and 0 bases from J, the junction contained 2 bases not matched to a gene. Germline V gives CDR1 SGHVS, CDR2 FQNEAQ. In DNA, the CDR3 is TGTGCCAGCACCGGGACTAGCGGCTCCTACGAGCAGTACTTC. Translating gives CASTGTSGSYEQYF.

This chain connects TRBV5-1 to TRBJ2-5; possibly TRBD1 for D (6 bases). The CDR3 has 17 residues. From germline, CDR1 is SGHRS and CDR2 YFSETQ. The V end lost 0 bases, the J end lost 2 bases, and 17 bases lay between the germline ends. CDR3 DNA: TGCGCCAGCAGCTTGGCCGGGACATTCGCCCCACAAGAGACCCAGTACTTC. Its protein is CASSLAGTFAPQETQYF.

The rearrangement uses TRBV6-5 and TRBJ2-7, with 9 bases identical to TRBD2. Germline-derived CDR1 and CDR2 are MNHEY and SVGAGI. This CDR3 region has 15 residues. V lost 4 bases and J lost 3; bases outside the gene matches: 7. In nucleotides, the CDR3 is TGTGCCAGCAGTTCCCGTGCGGGAGGGCTCTACGAGCAGTACTTC. It yields the protein CASSSRAGGLYEQYF.

This clone has more than one count but fewer than ten. The rearrangement links TRBV6-6 to TRBJ1-2, with 10 bases identical to TRBD1. Germline V lookup: CDR1 MNHNY, CDR2 SVGAGI (reference sequence). CDR3 length equals 15 residues. J was trimmed by 2 bases and V by 5 bases; bases with no gene match: 5. The CDR3 coding sequence is TGTGCCAGCAGTCCCCGGACAGGGGGGAACTATGGCTACACCTTC. It specifies CASSPRTGGNYGYTF.

The chain links TRBV4-2 to TRBJ2-7, with 10 bases lining up with TRBD2. The V segment lost 1 base and the J segment 2 bases; nucleotides outside the gene matches: 2. The CDR3 contains 15 residues. Germline V gives CDR1 LGHNA, CDR2 YNFKEQ. The CDR3 coding sequence is TGTGCCAGCAGCCAAGGGACTAGCGGCCCCTACGAGCAGTACTTC. This codes for CASSQGTSGPYEQYF.

CDR3 DNA: TGCGCCAGCAGGGGATCGACAGACCAAGAGACCCAGTACTTC. This encodes CASRGSTDQETQYF. The V call is TRBV5-1, the J call TRBJ2-5, with TRBD1 as a possible D gene (5 bases). The V and J ends lost 5 bases and 0 bases respectively, with 11 bases between them. This CDR3 comprises 14 residues. Germline CDR1 reads SGHRS; CDR2 reads YFSETQ.

The chain recombines TRBV2 with TRBJ2-6; D is perhaps TRBD2 (6 bases). The CDR3 is 14 amino acids. The germline CDR1 and CDR2 sequences are SNHLY and FYNNEI. Between the trimmed V and J ends, which lost 8 bases and 4 bases, there was a span of 12 bases. The CDR3 spells CASGRAGGANVLTF. CDR3 DNA: TGTGCCAGCGGTCGGGCGGGAGGGGCCAACGTCCTGACTTTC.

This clone has only a few counts. This chain joins TRBV25-1 and TRBJ2-7, with D unresolved. The CDR3 extends over 14 amino acids. The V gene's germline CDR1 is MGHDK and CDR2 SYGVNS. Trimming shortened V by 1 base and J by 0 bases, and 7 bases separated the two germline ends. The CDR3 sequence: CASSESGNSYEQYF. The CDR3 coding sequence is TGTGCCAGCAGTGAATCTGGCAACTCCTACGAGCAGTACTTC.

V usage is TRBV10-1 and J usage is TRBJ2-3; D is perhaps TRBD1 (5 bases). The CDR3 covers 15 residues. V lost 6 bases to trimming and J lost 3 bases, with 16 bases between them. Germline V gene data show CDR1 as WNHNN and CDR2 as SYGVQD (reference sequence). This CDR3 is CASSPTPGKTDTQYF. Here the CDR3 DNA reads TGCGCCAGCAGCCCAACCCCAGGGAAAACAGATACGCAGTATTTT.

This clone was detected only a few times. The chain links TRBV5-1 to TRBJ1-1; D perhaps matches TRBD1 (5 bases). V lost 2 bases and J lost 3, with 5 bases in between. The CDR3 is made up of 12 amino acids. CDR1 and CDR2 from the germline V gene are SGHRS and YFSETQ. The CDR3 sequence is CASSLGDTEAFF. Written as DNA, the CDR3 is TGCGCCAGCAGCTTAGGGGACACTGAAGCTTTCTTT.